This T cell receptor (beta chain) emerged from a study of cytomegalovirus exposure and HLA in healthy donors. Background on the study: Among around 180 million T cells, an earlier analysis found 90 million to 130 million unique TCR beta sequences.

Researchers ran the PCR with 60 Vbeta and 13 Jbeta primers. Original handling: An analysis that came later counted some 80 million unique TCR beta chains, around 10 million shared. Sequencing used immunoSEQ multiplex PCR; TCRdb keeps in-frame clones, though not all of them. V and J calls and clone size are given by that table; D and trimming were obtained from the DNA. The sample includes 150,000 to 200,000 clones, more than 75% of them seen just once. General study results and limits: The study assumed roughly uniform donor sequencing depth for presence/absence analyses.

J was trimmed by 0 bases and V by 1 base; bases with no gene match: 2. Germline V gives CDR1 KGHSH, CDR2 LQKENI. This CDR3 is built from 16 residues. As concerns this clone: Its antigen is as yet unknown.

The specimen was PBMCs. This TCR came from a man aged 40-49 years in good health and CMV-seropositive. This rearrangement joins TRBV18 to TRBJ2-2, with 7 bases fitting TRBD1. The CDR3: CASSPLGQANTGELFF. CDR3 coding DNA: TGTGCCAGCTCACCACTTGGACAGGCGAACACCGGGGAGCTGTTTTTT.